This TCR beta chain was recovered during a study of T cells in Graves' hyperthyroidism and ophthalmopathy. Germline V gives CDR1 SGHVS, CDR2 FQNEAQ. Trimming removed 5 bases at V and 0 bases at J, with 11 bases between. This CDR3 has 14 residues. This clonotype was found many times. TCR beta CDR3 regions were amplified from RNA transcripts. First-round RT-PCR targeting the TCR CDR3 was performed with the HTBI primer set. One entry per CDR3 protein results from TCRdb running MiXCR on the multiplex PCR reads. There are about 740,000 distinct CDR3 sequences in the sample; around 15% occur only once, and roughly 10% lies in the top ten.

This chain connects TRBV7-8 to TRBJ2-7; either TRBD1 or TRBD2 may supply D (6 bases each). Sequencing used blood. The clonotype was recovered from a woman younger than 30 with Graves' hyperthyroidism. The CDR3 is CASSPAGHSYEQYF. For the CDR3, the DNA is TGTGCCAGCAGCCCCGCGGGACACTCCTACGAGCAGTACTTC. The variable domain in full, completed from reference TRBV7-8 and TRBJ2-7, reads GAGVSQSPRYKVAKRGQDVALRCDPISGHVSLFWYQQALGQGPEFLTYFQNEAQLDKSGLPSDRFFAERPEGSVSTLKIQRTQQEDSAVYLCASSPAGHSYEQYFGPGTRLTVT.